One T cell receptor beta chain is described in this entry. No antigen is known for it. The data stem from a study of shared clonotypes between healthy human individuals. Broader study findings: Clonotypes shared by all four donors outscored non-shared clonotypes in generation probability.

At the deep level, the assay was run. Sorted-subset replicate PCRs used roughly 220 ng DNA, roughly 28,000 T cell genomes. Assay: immunoSEQ multiplex PCR; the TCRdb copy retains only in-frame clones and omits some. The sample shows over 850,000 clones, around 78% of them seen only once. CDR1 is SGDLS, CDR2 YYNGEE, per germline. The CDR3 length is 15 residues. V shed 4 bases and J shed 4 bases, with 15 bases lying between them. All donors qualified as healthy HIV-negative adults and had experienced no recent acute infections or vaccinations. The sample was memory CD4+ T cells from PBMCs. Subset noted: CD45RA-negative fraction. This chain joins TRBV9 and TRBJ2-1, with unresolved D. This clonotype was obtained from a man aged 18 to 29 in good health. Some clones in this sample may be carry-over from other donors' samples. CDR3 nucleotides: TGTGCCAGCAGCCCCCGTCTTAGGGCTTACAATGAGCAGTTCTTC. It codes for CASSPRLRAYNEQFF.